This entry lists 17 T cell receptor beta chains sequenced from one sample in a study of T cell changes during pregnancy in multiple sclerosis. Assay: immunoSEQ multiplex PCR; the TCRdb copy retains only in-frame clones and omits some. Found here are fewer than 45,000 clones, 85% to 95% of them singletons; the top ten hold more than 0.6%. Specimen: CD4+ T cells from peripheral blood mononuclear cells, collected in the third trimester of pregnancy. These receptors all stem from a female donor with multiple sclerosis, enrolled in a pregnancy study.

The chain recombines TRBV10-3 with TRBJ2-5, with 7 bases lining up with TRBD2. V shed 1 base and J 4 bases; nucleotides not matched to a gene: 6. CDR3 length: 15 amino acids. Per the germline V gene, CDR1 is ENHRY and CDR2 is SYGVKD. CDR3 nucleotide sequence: TGTGCCATCAGTGAGTGGTCCGGGGGGAGAGAGACCCAGTACTTC. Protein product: CAISEWSGGRETQYF.

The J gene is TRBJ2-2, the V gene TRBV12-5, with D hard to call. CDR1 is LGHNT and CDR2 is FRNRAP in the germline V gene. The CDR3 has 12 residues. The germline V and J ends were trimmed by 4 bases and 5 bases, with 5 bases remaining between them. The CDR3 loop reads CASGSRTGELFF. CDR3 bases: TGTGCTAGTGGTTCGCGAACCGGGGAGCTGTTTTTT.

CDR3: CASSLFKGALQETQYF. In DNA, the CDR3 is TGTGCCAGCTCACTATTCAAAGGAGCCCTCCAAGAGACCCAGTACTTC. The rearrangement links TRBV18 to TRBJ2-5; D not certain. V lost 4 bases to trimming and J lost 1 base, with 16 bases between them. The germline CDR1 and CDR2 sequences are KGHSH and LQKENI. The CDR3 loop spans 16 amino acids.

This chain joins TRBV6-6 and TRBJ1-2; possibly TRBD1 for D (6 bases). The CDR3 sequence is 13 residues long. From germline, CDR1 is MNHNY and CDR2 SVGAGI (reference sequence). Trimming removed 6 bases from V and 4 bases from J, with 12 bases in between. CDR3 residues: CASSPDRTYGYTF. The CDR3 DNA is TGTGCCAGCAGCCCGGACAGAACCTATGGCTACACCTTC.

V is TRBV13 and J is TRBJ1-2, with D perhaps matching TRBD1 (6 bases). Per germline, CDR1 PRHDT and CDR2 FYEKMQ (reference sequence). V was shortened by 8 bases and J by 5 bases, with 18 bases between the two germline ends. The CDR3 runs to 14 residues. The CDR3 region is CASRSRDRIYGYTF. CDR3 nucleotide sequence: TGTGCCAGCCGATCCCGAGACAGGATTTATGGCTACACCTTC.

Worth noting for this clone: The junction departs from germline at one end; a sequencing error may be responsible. The CDR3 spells CVSSIAYGNTEAFF. The DNA of the CDR3 is TGTGTCAGTAGTATAGCCTATGGGAACACTGAAGCTTTCTTT. The chain links TRBV19 to TRBJ1-1; D not certain. The CDR3 is made up of 14 amino acids. Germline-derived CDR1 and CDR2 are LNHDA and SQIVND (reference sequence).

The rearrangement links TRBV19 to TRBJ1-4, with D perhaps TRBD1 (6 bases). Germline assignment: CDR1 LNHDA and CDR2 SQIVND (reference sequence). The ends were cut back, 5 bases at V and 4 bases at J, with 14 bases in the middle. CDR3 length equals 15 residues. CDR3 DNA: TGTGCCAGTAGTTCCGGGGGGGCTTATAATGAAAAACTGTTTTTT. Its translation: CASSSGGAYNEKLFF.

CDR3 region: CASSLDSLKSDTQYF. The CDR3 region has the DNA TGTGCCAGCAGTCTAGATAGCCTAAAGTCAGATACGCAGTATTTT. The gene calls are TRBV7-3 and TRBJ2-3; D gene ambiguous. The V gene lost 6 bases and the J gene lost 4 bases, with 17 bases spanning the gap. This CDR3 region has 15 residues. Germline CDR1 is SGHTA and CDR2 is FQGTGA.

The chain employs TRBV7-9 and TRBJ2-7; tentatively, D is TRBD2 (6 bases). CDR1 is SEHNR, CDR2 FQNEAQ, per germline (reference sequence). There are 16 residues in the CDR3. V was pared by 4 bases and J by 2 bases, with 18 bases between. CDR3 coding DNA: TGTGCCAGCAGCTCGGATGGGGGGAATTCGCCCTACGAGCAGTACTTC. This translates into CASSSDGGNSPYEQYF.

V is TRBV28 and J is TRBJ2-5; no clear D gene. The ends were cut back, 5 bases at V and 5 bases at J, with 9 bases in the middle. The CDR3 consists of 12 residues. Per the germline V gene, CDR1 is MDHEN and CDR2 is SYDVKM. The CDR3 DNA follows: TGTGCCAGCAGTATAGAGAGGGAGACCCAGTACTTC. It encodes CASSIERETQYF.

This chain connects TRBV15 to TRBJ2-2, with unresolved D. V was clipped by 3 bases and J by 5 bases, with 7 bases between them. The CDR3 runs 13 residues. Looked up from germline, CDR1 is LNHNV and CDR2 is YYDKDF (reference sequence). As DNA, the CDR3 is TGTGCCACCAGCAGTTACGGGACCGGGGAGCTGTTTTTT. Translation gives CATSSYGTGELFF.

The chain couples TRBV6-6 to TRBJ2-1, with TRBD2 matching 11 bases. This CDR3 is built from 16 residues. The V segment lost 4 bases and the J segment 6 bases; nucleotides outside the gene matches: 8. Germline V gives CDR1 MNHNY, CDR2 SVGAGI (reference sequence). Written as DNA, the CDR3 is TGTGCCAGCAGTTCCTCCGGGACTAGCGGATCCAATGAGCAGTTCTTC. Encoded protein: CASSSSGTSGSNEQFF.

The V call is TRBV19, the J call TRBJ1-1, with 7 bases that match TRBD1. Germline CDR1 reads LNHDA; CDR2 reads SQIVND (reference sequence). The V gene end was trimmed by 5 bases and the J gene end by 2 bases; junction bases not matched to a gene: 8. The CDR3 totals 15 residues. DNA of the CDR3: TGTGCCAGTAGTCCGAGGACAGGTTTAAACACTGAAGCTTTCTTT. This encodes CASSPRTGLNTEAFF.

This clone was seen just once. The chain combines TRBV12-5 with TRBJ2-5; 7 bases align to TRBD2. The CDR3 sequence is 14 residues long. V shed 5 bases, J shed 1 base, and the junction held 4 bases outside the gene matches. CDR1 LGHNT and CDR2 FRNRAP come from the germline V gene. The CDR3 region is CASGTWTSQETQYF. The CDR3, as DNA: TGTGCTAGTGGTACCTGGACTAGCCAAGAGACCCAGTACTTC. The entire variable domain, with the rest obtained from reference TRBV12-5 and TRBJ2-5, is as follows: DARVTQTPRHKVTEMGQEVTMRCQPILGHNTVFWYRQTMMQGLELLAYFRNRAPLDDSGMPKDRFSAEMPDATLATLKIQPSEPRDSAVYFCASGTWTSQETQYFGPGTRLLVL.

The DNA of the CDR3 is TGTGCCATCAGTCAGGACAGGGTTAGTGGCTACACCTTC. Its translation: CAISQDRVSGYTF. The chain recombines TRBV10-3 with TRBJ1-2, with 8 positions matching TRBD1. V shed 5 bases, J shed 7 bases, and the junction held 6 bases outside the gene matches. The length of the CDR3 is 13 residues. From germline, CDR1 is ENHRY and CDR2 SYGVKD.

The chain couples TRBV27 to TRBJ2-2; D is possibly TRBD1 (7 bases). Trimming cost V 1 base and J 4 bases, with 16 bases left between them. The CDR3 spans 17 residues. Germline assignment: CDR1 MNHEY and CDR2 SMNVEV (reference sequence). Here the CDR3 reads CASSLWAGGGVTGELFF. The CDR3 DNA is TGTGCCAGCAGTTTATGGGCTGGAGGGGGCGTCACCGGGGAGCTGTTTTTT.

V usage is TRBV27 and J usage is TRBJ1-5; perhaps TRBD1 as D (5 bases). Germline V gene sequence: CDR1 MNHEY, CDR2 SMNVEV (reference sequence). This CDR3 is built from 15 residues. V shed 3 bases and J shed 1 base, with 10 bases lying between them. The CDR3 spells CASSFQGRSNQPQHF. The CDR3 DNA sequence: TGTGCCAGCAGTTTTCAGGGAAGGAGCAATCAGCCCCAGCATTTT.